Each of the 18 T cell receptor beta chains below was sequenced from the same sample in a study of blood T cell repertoires in COVID-19. The method was immunoSEQ multiplex PCR; TCRdb's version includes in-frame clones alone and lacks a portion of them. Of approximately 200,000 clones listed, approximately 90% are singletons. Sequencing was done on a sample of peripheral blood. These receptors all stem from a man in his 70s with active or convalescent COVID-19.

The chain combines TRBV5-1 with TRBJ2-3; D remains ambiguous. V dropped 0 bases and J dropped 4 bases, with 12 bases sitting between them. The CDR3 runs 15 residues. Germline V lookup: CDR1 SGHRS, CDR2 YFSETQ. The CDR3 DNA reads TGCGCCAGCAGCTTGGGCCAGGTATATCCAGATACGCAGTATTTT. It codes for CASSLGQVYPDTQYF.

The chain couples TRBV6-2 or TRBV6-3 to TRBJ2-1; 7 nucleotides match TRBD2. The CDR3 has 16 amino acids. CDR1 is MNHEY, CDR2 SVGEGT, per germline. V shed 5 bases, J shed 1 base, and the junction held 8 bases outside the gene matches. This CDR3 reads CASSGLIAGSYNEQFF. CDR3 DNA: TGTGCCAGCAGTGGCCTAATAGCGGGTTCCTACAATGAGCAGTTCTTC.

This clone has a single count. The chain joins TRBV19 to TRBJ1-6; D perhaps matches TRBD1 (5 bases). CDR3 length equals 17 residues. Trimming shortened V by 9 bases and J by 0 bases, and 18 bases separated the two germline ends. Germline CDR1 reads LNHDA; CDR2 reads SQIVND (reference sequence). The CDR3 sequence: CASRKTDPSSYNSPLHF. The DNA for the CDR3 is TGTGCCAGCCGGAAGACAGACCCGAGCTCCTATAATTCACCCCTCCACTTT.

The rearrangement joins TRBV30 to TRBJ2-5, with D possibly matching TRBD2 (6 bases). The V and J ends lost 4 bases and 5 bases respectively, with 26 bases between them. Germline V gene lookup returns CDR1 GTSNPN and CDR2 SVGIG (reference sequence). This CDR3 spans 17 amino acids. CDR3: CAWMPYSFGGSGETQYF. In DNA, the CDR3 is TGTGCCTGGATGCCTTATAGTTTCGGGGGTTCTGGCGAGACCCAGTACTTC.

This chain joins TRBV11-2 and TRBJ2-1; 9 bases are a match to TRBD2. Germline trimming cut 3 bases from V and 6 bases from J; bases unmatched to any gene: 9. The CDR3 has 16 residues. Germline V gene lookup returns CDR1 SGHAT and CDR2 FQNNGV. CDR3 region: CASSFFSGGGANEQFF. The CDR3 nucleotides are TGTGCCAGCAGCTTTTTTTCTGGCGGGGGGGCCAATGAGCAGTTCTTC.

The CDR3 loop is CASSPQTGQYEQYF. CDR3 DNA: TGTGCCAGTAGTCCCCAGACAGGGCAATACGAGCAGTACTTC. The chain employs TRBV19 and TRBJ2-7, with 7 bases that match TRBD1. The CDR3 loop spans 14 amino acids. The V segment lost 5 bases and the J segment 4 bases; nucleotides outside the gene matches: 8. The V gene's germline CDR1 is LNHDA and CDR2 SQIVND (reference sequence).

The rearrangement links TRBV19 to TRBJ1-6, with D tentatively TRBD1 (5 bases). The CDR3 has 16 residues. CDR1 is LNHDA and CDR2 is SQIVND in the germline V gene (reference sequence). Trimming removed 5 bases at V and 10 bases at J, with 21 bases between. CDR3 sequence (DNA): TGTGCCAGTAGTTTCCTCCCCGCCGGGGGAGACTCACCCCTCCACTTT. This encodes CASSFLPAGGDSPLHF. Full variable domain (remainder filled in from reference TRBV19 and TRBJ1-6): DGGITQSPKYLFRKEGQNVTLSCEQNLNHDAMYWYRQDPGQGLRLIYYSQIVNDFQKGDIAEGYSVSREKKESFPLTVTSAQKNPTAFYLCASSFLPAGGDSPLHFGNGTRLTVT.

This clone is a singleton in its sample. The chain combines TRBV28 with TRBJ2-1; a possible D gene is TRBD1 (6 bases). CDR1 and CDR2 from the germline V gene are MDHEN and SYDVKM. CDR3 length: 12 residues. Between the trimmed V and J ends, which lost 5 bases and 15 bases, there was a span of 17 bases. CDR3 nucleotides: TGTGCCAGCAGTACCCTGCAGGGGTCGGCGTTCTTC. Residues: CASSTLQGSAFF.

V usage is TRBV28 and J usage is TRBJ2-7, with TRBD2 identical over 8 bases. The V gene end was trimmed by 2 bases and the J gene end by 0 bases; junction bases not matched to a gene: 9. The germline CDR1 and CDR2 sequences are MDHEN and SYDVKM. The CDR3 has 17 residues. CDR3 nucleotides: TGTGCCAGCAGTTTAGTCCTATTTGCGGGAGGCTCCTACGAGCAGTACTTC. This gives the protein CASSLVLFAGGSYEQYF.

The chain combines TRBV30 with TRBJ1-6; 9 nucleotides line up with TRBD1. CDR1 is GTSNPN and CDR2 is SVGIG in the germline V gene (reference sequence). The CDR3 runs to 15 residues. V shed 4 bases, J shed 5 bases, and the junction held 6 bases outside the gene matches. The CDR3 DNA reads TGTGCCTGGAACTCGTGGGACAGGGATAATTCACCCCTCCACTTT. Translated: CAWNSWDRDNSPLHF.

The chain couples TRBV3-1 (or the pseudogene TRBV3-2) to TRBJ2-3, with a possible D match to TRBD2 (7 bases). The V gene lost 1 base and the J gene lost 2 bases, with 10 bases spanning the gap. The V gene's germline CDR1 is LGHDT and CDR2 YNNKEL (reference sequence). This CDR3 comprises 15 residues. CDR3 amino acids: CASSQVGGVTDTQYF. Written as DNA, the CDR3 is TGTGCCAGCAGCCAAGTAGGGGGGGTCACAGATACGCAGTATTTT.

This chain connects TRBV5-1 to TRBJ2-1; D is unclear. This CDR3 region has 14 residues. Trimming cost V 0 bases and J 7 bases, with 11 bases left between them. The V gene's germline CDR1 is SGHRS and CDR2 YFSETQ. The CDR3 region is CASSLGRPPNEQFF. CDR3 in DNA: TGCGCCAGCAGCTTGGGGCGGCCGCCGAATGAGCAGTTCTTC.

The chain has TRBV5-1 and TRBJ2-3, with TRBD2 matching 11 bases. The CDR3 totals 16 residues. The junction had 6 bases not matched to a gene; V was cut back by 2 bases and J by 4 bases. The germline gives CDR1 SGHRS, CDR2 YFSETQ. The CDR3 DNA sequence: TGCGCCAGCAGCTTAACCGGGACTAGCGGTGCAGATACGCAGTATTTT. Translation gives CASSLTGTSGADTQYF.

The chain recombines TRBV4-2 with TRBJ2-2; 10 bases are a match to TRBD2. The CDR3 runs to 16 residues. CDR1 and CDR2 (germline): LGHNA, YNFKEQ. The junction had 8 bases not matched to a gene; V was cut back by 0 bases and J by 10 bases. CDR3 region: CASSQDLLAGVVELFF. CDR3 sequence (DNA): TGTGCCAGCAGCCAAGATCTCCTAGCGGGGGTGGTGGAGCTGTTTTTT.

Only one count was recorded for this clone. This chain links TRBV10-3 with TRBJ2-7; TRBD1 agrees at 8 bases. Trimming cost V 3 bases and J 5 bases; bases outside gene matches: 3. CDR3 length: 13 amino acids. The germline gives CDR1 ENHRY, CDR2 SYGVKD. The CDR3 loop is CAISDRGHDEQYF. In DNA form, the CDR3 reads TGTGCCATCAGTGACAGGGGGCACGACGAGCAGTACTTC.

A single count supports this clone. This chain joins TRBV21-1 and TRBJ1-4; no DNA check was done on the table's D call, TRBD1. TRBV21-1 is a pseudogene. The CDR3 contains 15 residues. Here the CDR3 reads CASSKGDRVNEKLFF. In DNA form, the CDR3 reads TGTGCCAGCAGCAAAGGGGACAGGGTTAATGAAAAACTGTTTTTT.

The chain has TRBV6-5 and TRBJ2-3, with D possibly matching TRBD2 (6 bases). CDR1 is MNHEY and CDR2 is SVGAGI in the germline V gene. The CDR3 runs to 13 residues. The ends were cut back, 5 bases at V and 6 bases at J, with 12 bases in the middle. CDR3 coding DNA: TGTGCCAGCAGTCCTCCGGGGGTGGATACGCAGTATTTT. It yields the protein CASSPPGVDTQYF.

The count of this clone is one. CDR3 amino acids: CASSLARGTGGEKLFF. CDR3 nucleotides: TGTGCCAGCAGCTTAGCGCGCGGGACCGGTGGGGAAAAACTGTTTTTT. The chain uses TRBV7-6 and TRBJ1-4, with a possible D match to TRBD1 (5 bases). Trimming pared 0 bases from V and 8 bases from J, leaving 16 bases between. CDR1 and CDR2 (germline): SGHVS, FNYEAQ. The CDR3 is 16 residues long.